This TCR beta chain was captured by sequencing in a study of vaccination and CD4 T cells after COVID-19. Study summary: Six males and four females constituted the convalescent cohort, two of whom were Hispanic. General study findings and limits: Convalescent patients showed a median around 90% of reactive clones that were seen only post-vaccination.

Researchers used the Oncomine TCR Beta short-read assay to sequence DNA from cultured CD4+ T cells. Someone extracted genomic DNA from cultured CD4+ T cells. TCRdb reanalysed the PCR reads using MiXCR and keeps one entry per CDR3 protein. The sample yields about 15,000 distinct CDR3 sequences, roughly 74% seen once. The germline V and J ends were trimmed by 4 bases and 2 bases, with 7 bases remaining between them. Germline lookup yields CDR1 SGHRS and CDR2 YFSETQ. The CDR3 is 13 amino acids. Treatment noted: roughly nine-day PBMC culture with coronavirus spike peptide pools or control peptides (ViraFEST assay). A remark on this clonotype: What it binds is unknown.

Specimen: CD4+ T cells from blood, cultured in vitro, collected after SARS-CoV-2 vaccination. This TCR derives from a human donor who received a COVID-19 vaccine. The chain couples TRBV5-1 to TRBJ1-5; D unclear. For the CDR3, the DNA is TGCGCCAGCAGCCTTTTTGGCAATCAGCCCCAGCATTTT. Its translation is CASSLFGNQPQHF.